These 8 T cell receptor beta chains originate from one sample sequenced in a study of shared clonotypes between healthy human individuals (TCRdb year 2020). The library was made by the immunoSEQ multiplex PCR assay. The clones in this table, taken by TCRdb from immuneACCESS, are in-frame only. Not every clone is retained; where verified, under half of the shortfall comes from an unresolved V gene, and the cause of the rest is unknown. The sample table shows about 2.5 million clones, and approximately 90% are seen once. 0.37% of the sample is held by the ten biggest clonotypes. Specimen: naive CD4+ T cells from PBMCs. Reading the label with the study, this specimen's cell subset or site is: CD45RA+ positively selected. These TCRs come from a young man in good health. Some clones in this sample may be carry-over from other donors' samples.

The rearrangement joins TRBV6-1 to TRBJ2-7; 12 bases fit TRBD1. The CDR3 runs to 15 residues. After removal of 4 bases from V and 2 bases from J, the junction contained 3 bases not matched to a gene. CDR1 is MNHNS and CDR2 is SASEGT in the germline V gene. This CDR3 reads CASSGGQGATYEQYF. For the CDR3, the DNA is TGTGCCAGCAGTGGGGGACAGGGGGCTACCTACGAGCAGTACTTC.

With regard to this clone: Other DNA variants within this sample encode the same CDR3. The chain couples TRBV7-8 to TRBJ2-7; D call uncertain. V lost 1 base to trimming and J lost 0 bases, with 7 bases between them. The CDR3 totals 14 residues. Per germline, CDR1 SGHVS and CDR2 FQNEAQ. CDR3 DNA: TGTGCCAGCAGCTTAGTGTCAGCCTCCTACGAGCAGTACTTC. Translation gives CASSLVSASYEQYF.

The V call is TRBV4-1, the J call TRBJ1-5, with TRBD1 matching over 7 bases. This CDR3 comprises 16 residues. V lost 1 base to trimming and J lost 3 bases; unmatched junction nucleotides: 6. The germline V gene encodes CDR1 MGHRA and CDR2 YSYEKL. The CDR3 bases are TGCGCCAGCAGCCAAGGAACAGGGGCCTCCAATCAGCCCCAGCATTTT. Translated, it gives CASSQGTGASNQPQHF.

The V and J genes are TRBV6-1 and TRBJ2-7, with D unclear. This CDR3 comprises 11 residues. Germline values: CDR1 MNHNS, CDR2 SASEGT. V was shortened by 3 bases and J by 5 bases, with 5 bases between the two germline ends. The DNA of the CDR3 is TGTGCCAGCAGTGACAGCAACGAGCAGTACTTC. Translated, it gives CASSDSNEQYF.

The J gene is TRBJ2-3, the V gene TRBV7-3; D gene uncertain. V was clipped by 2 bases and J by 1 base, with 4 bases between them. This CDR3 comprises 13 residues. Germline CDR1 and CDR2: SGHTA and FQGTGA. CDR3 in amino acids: CASSLEGTDTQYF. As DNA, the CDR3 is TGTGCCAGCAGCTTAGAGGGCACAGATACGCAGTATTTT. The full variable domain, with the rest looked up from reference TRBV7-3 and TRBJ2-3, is GAGVSQTPSNKVTEKGKYVELRCDPISGHTALYWYRQSLGQGPEFLIYFQGTGAADDSGLPNDRFFAVRPEGSVSTLKIQRTERGDSAVYLCASSLEGTDTQYFGPGTRLTVL.

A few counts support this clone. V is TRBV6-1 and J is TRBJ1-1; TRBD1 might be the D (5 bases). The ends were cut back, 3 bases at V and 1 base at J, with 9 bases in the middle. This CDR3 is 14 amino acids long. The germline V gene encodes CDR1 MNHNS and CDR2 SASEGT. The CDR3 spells CASSESGGNTEAFF. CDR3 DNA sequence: TGTGCCAGCAGTGAGTCGGGGGGGAACACTGAAGCTTTCTTT.

DNA for the CDR3: TGTGCCATCAGTGAGTTCGGTGCGGGAGCAGATACGCAGTATTTT. Translated, it gives CAISEFGAGADTQYF. The chain has TRBV10-3 and TRBJ2-3; 7 positions agree with TRBD2. The germline gives CDR1 ENHRY, CDR2 SYGVKD. Germline trimming cut 1 base from V and 4 bases from J; bases unmatched to any gene: 5. The CDR3 length is 15 residues.

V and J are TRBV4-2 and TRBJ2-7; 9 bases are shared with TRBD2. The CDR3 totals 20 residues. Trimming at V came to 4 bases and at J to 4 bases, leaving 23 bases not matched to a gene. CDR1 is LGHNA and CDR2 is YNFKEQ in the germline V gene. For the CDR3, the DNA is TGTGCCAGCAGCCCATGGGGGGTGGCGGGTAGCGGGAGAGGGGCGTACGAGCAGTACTTC. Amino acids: CASSPWGVAGSGRGAYEQYF.